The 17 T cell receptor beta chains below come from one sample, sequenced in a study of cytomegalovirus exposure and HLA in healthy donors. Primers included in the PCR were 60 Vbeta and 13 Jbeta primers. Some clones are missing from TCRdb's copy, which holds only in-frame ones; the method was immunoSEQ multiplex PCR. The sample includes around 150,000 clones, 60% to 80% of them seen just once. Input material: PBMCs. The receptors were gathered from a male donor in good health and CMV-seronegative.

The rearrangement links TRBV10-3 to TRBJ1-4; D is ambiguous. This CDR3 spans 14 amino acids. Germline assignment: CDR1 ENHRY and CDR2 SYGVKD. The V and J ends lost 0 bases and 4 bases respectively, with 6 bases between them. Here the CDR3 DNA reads TGTGCCATCAGTGAGTCTGGGAGTAATGAAAAACTGTTTTTT. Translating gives CAISESGSNEKLFF.

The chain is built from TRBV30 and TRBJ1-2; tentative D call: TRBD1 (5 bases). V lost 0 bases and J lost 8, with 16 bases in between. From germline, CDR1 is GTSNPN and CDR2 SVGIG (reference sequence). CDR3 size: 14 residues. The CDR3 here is CAWSVQGLSIGYTF. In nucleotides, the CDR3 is TGTGCCTGGAGTGTTCAGGGATTATCTATCGGCTACACCTTC.

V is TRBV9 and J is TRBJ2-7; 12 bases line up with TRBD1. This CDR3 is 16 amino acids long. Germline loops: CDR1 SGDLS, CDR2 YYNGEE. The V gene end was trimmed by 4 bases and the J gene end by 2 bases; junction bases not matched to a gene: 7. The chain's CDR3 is CASSPQGDRGPYEQYF. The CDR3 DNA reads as TGTGCCAGCAGCCCCCAAGGGGACAGGGGGCCCTACGAGCAGTACTTC.

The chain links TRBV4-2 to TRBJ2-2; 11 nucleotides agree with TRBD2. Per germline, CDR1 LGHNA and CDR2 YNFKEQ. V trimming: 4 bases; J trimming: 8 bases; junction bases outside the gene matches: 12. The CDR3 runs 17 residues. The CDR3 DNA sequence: TGTGCCAGCAGCCTCGAGACTAGCGGGAATGGTGGGGGGGAGCTGTTTTTT. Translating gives CASSLETSGNGGGELFF.

CDR3 nucleotide sequence: TGTGCCAGCAGCTCACTAGGACAGGGGACTAATGAAAAACTGTTTTTT. This translates into CASSSLGQGTNEKLFF. The chain carries TRBV7-6 and TRBJ1-4; 9 bases match TRBD1. This CDR3 has 16 residues. Losses at the gene ends were 4 bases for V and 2 bases for J; bases not matched to a gene: 5. CDR1 SGHVS and CDR2 FNYEAQ come from the germline V gene.

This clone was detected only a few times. The CDR3 sequence is CASTGTSGSGNEQFF. CDR3 DNA sequence: TGTGCCAGCACCGGAACTAGCGGGAGTGGGAATGAGCAGTTCTTC. This sequence joins TRBV7-9 and TRBJ2-1; 11 nucleotides match TRBD2. The CDR3 extends over 15 amino acids. V was clipped by 7 bases and J by 7 bases; unmatched bases: 9. Germline assignment: CDR1 SEHNR and CDR2 FQNEAQ (reference sequence).

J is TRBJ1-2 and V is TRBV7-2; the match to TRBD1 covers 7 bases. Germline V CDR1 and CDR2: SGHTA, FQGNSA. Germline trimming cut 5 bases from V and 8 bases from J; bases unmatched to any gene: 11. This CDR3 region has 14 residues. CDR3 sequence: CASSTPGGFWGYTF. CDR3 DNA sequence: TGTGCCAGCAGCACTCCAGGGGGGTTCTGGGGCTACACCTTC.

The CDR3 loop reads CASSVLRGGGTEAFF. The CDR3 nucleotides are TGTGCCAGCAGCGTACTAAGGGGAGGCGGCACTGAAGCTTTCTTT. The chain couples TRBV9 to TRBJ1-1; tentative D call: TRBD1 (5 bases). This CDR3 comprises 15 residues. The V end lost 1 base, the J end lost 4 bases, and 14 bases lay between the germline ends. CDR1 and CDR2 (germline): SGDLS, YYNGEE.

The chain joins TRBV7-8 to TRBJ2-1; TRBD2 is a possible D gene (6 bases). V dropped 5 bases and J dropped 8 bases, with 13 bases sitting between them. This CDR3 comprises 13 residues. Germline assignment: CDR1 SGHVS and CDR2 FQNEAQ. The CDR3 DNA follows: TGTGCCAGCAGCCGGGACTTGGGCGATGAGCAGTTCTTC. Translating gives CASSRDLGDEQFF.

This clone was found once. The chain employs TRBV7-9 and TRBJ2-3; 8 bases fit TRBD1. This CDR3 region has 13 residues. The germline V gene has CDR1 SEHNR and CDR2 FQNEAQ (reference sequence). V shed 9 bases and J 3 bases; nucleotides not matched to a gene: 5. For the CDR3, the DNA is TGTGCCAGTACAGGGGGAATAACAGATACGCAGTATTTT. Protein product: CASTGGITDTQYF.

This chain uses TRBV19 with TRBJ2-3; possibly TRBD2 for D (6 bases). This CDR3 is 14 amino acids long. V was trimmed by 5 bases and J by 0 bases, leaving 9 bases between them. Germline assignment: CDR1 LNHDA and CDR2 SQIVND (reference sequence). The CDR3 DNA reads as TGTGCCAGTAGTCTGAGCGGGAGCACAGATACGCAGTATTTT. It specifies CASSLSGSTDTQYF.

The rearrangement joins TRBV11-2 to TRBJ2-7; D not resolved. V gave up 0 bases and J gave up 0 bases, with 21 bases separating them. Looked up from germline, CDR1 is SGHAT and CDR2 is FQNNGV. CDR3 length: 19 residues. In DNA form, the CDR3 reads TGTGCCAGCAGCTTAGATTCTGGCAGTTCCTTGAGACACTCCTACGAGCAGTACTTC. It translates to CASSLDSGSSLRHSYEQYF.

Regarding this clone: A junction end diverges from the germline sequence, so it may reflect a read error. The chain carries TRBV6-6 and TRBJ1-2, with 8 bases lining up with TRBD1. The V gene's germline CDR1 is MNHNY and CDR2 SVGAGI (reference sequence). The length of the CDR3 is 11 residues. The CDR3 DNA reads TGTGCCAGCAGTTACTCAGGACAGGGATCCTTC. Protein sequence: CASSYSGQGSF.

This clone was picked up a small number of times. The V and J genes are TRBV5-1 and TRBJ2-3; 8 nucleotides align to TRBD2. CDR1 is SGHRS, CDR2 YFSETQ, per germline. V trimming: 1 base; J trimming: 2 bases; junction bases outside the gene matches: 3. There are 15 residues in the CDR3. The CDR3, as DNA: TGCGCCAGCAGCTTGACGGGGGGGGCCACAGATACGCAGTATTTT. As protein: CASSLTGGATDTQYF.

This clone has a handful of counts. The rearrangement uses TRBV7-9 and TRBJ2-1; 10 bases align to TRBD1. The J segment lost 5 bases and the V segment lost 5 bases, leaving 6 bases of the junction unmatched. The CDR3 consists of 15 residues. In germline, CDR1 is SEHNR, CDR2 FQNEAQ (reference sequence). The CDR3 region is CASSARDRGDNEQFF. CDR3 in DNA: TGTGCCAGCAGCGCCCGGGACAGGGGTGACAATGAGCAGTTCTTC.

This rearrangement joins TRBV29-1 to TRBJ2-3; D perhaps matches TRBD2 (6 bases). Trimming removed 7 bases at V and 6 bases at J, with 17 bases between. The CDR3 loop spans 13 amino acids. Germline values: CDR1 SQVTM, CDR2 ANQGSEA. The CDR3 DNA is TGCAGCGCCTGGAGGGCGGGGAGGGATACGCAGTATTTT. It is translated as CSAWRAGRDTQYF.

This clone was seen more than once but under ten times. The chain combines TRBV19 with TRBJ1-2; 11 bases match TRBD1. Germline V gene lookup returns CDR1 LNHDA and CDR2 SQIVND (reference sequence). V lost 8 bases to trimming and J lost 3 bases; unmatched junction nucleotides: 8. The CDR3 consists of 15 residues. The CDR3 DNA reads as TGTGCCAGTCGGATTACGGGACAGGGGGACTATGGCTACACCTTC. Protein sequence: CASRITGQGDYGYTF.